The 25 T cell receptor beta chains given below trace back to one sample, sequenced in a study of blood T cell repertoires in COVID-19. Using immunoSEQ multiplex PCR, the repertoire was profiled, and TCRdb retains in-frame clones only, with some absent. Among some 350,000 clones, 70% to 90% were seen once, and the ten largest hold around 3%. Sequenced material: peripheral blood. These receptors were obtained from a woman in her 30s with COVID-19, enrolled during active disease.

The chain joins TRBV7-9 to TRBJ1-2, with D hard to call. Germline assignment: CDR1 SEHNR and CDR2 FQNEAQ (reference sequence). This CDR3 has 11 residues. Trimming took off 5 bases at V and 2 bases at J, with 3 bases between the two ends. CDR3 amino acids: CASSRNYGYTF. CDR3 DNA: TGTGCCAGCAGCCGGAACTATGGCTACACCTTC.

The CDR3 bases are TGTGCCAGTAGTATAGGGCGGAGGGCCACTGAAGCTTTCTTT. Protein: CASSIGRRATEAFF. V usage is TRBV19 and J usage is TRBJ1-1; D is unclear. CDR3 length equals 14 residues. The germline V gene encodes CDR1 LNHDA and CDR2 SQIVND (reference sequence). Trimming removed 1 base at V and 4 bases at J, with 10 bases between.

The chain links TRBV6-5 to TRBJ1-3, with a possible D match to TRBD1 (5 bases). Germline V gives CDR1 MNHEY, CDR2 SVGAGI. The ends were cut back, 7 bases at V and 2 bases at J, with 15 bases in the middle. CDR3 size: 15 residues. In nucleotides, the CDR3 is TGTGCCAGCACTTTACTAGCGGGGGCTGGAAACACCATATATTTT. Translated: CASTLLAGAGNTIYF.

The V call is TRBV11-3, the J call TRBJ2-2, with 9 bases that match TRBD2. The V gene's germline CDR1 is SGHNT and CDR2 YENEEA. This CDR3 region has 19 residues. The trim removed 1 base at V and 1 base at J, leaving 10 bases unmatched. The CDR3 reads CASSLGVSGRVVNTGELFF. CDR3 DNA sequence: TGTGCCAGCAGCTTAGGGGTTAGCGGGAGAGTAGTGAACACCGGGGAGCTGTTTTTT. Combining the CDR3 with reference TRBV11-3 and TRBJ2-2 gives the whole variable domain EAGVVQSPRYKIIEKKQPVAFWCNPISGHNTLYWYLQNLGQGPELLIRYENEEAVDDSQLPKDRFSAERLKGVDSTLKIQPAELGDSAVYLCASSLGVSGRVVNTGELFFGEGSRLTVL.

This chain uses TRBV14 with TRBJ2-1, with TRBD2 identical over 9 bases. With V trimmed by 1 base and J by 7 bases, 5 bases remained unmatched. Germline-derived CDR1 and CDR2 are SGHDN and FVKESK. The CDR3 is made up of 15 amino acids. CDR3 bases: TGTGCCAGCAGCCAAGCGAGCGGGAGGTCGAATGAGCAGTTCTTC. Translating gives CASSQASGRSNEQFF. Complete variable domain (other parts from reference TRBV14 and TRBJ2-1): EAGVTQFPSHSVIEKGQTVTLRCDPISGHDNLYWYRRVMGKEIKFLLHFVKESKQDESGMPNNRFLAERTGGTYSTLKVQPAELEDSGVYFCASSQASGRSNEQFFGPGTRLTVL.

Here the CDR3 reads CASTGQLGLSNQPQHF. CDR3 bases: TGTGCCAGCACGGGACAGCTCGGGTTGAGCAATCAGCCCCAGCATTTT. V usage is TRBV2 and J usage is TRBJ1-5; 7 positions agree with TRBD1. Germline V gene data show CDR1 as SNHLY and CDR2 as FYNNEI. The CDR3 is 16 amino acids. V lost 7 bases and J lost 1; bases outside the gene matches: 10.

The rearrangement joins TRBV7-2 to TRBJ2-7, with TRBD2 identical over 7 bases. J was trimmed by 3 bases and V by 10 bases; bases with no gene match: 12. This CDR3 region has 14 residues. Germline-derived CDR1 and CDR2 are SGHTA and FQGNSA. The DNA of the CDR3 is TGTGCCACCTCGTTATCCGGCGGGGGCTACGAGCAGTACTTC. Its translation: CATSLSGGGYEQYF.

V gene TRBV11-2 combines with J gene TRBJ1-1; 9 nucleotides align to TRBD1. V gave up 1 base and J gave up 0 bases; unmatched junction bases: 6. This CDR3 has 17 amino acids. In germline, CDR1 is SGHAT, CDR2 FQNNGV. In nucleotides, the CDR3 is TGTGCCAGCAGCTTAGCCGGGACAGGGCTAATGAACACTGAAGCTTTCTTT. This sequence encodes CASSLAGTGLMNTEAFF.

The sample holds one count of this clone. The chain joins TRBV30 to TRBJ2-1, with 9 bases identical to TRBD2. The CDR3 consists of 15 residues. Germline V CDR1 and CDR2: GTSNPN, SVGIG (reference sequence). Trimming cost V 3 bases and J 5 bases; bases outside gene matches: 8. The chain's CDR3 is CAWSVGLAGNNEQFF. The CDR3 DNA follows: TGTGCCTGGAGCGTAGGGCTAGCGGGAAACAATGAGCAGTTCTTC.

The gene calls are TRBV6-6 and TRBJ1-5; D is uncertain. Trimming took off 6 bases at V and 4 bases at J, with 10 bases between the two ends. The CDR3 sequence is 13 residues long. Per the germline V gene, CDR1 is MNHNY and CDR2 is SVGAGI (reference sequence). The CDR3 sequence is CASSLGLNQPQHF. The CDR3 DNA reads TGTGCCAGCAGCCTAGGACTTAATCAGCCCCAGCATTTT.

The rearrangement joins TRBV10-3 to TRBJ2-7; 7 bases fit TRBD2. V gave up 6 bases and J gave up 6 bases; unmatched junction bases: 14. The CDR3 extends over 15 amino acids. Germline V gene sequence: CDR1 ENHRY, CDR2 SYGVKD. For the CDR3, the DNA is TGTGCCATCAGCGAGGGACTATCGTTTGGGCCCGAGCAGTACGTC. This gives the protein CAISEGLSFGPEQYV.

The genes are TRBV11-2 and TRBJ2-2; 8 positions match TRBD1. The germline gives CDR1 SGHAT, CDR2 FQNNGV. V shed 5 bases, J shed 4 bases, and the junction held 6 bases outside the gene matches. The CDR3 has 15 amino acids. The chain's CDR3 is CASSPTGAGTGELFF. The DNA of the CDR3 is TGTGCCAGCAGCCCGACAGGGGCCGGCACCGGGGAGCTGTTTTTT.

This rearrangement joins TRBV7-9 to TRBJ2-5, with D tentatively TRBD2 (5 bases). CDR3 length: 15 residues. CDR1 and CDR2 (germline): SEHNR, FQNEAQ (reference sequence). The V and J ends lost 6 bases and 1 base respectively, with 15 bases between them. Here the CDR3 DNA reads TGTGCCAGCAGGCCGGAGGTTGCGGTCCAAGAGACCCAGTACTTC. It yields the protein CASRPEVAVQETQYF.

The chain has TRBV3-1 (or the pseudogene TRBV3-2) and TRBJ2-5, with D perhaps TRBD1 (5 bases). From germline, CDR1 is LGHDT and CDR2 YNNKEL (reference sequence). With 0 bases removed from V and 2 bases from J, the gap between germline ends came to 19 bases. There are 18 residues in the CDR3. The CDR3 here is CASSQDWPGPLEQETQYF. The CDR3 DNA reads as TGTGCCAGCAGCCAAGATTGGCCAGGGCCTTTGGAGCAAGAGACCCAGTACTTC.

CDR3 DNA: TGTGCCAGCAGAGAACAGGGTCTGAGGGACGAGCAGTACGTC. This codes for CASREQGLRDEQYV. V and J are TRBV3-1 (or the pseudogene TRBV3-2) and TRBJ2-7; TRBD1 is a possible D gene (6 bases). The V end lost 6 bases, the J end lost 5 bases, and 17 bases lay between the germline ends. The germline gives CDR1 LGHDT, CDR2 YNNKEL (reference sequence). This CDR3 is 14 amino acids long.

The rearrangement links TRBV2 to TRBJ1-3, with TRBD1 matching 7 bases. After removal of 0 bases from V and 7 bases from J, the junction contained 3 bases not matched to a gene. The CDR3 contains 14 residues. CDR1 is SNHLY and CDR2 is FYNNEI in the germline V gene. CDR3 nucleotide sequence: TGTGCCAGCAGTGAAGCGACAGGGATGAACACCATATATTTT. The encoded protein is CASSEATGMNTIYF. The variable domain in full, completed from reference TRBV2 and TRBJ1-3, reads EPEVTQTPSHQVTQMGQEVILRCVPISNHLYFYWYRQILGQKVEFLVSFYNNEISEKSEIFDDQFSVERPDGSNFTLKIRSTKLEDSAMYFCASSEATGMNTIYFGEGSWLTVV.

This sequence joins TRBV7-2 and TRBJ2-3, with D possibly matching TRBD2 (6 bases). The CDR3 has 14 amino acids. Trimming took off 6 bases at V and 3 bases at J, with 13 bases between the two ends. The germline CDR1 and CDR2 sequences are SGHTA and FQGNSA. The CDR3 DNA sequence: TGTGCCAGCAGGGAGGGATCGCGGACAGATACGCAGTATTTT. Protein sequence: CASREGSRTDTQYF.

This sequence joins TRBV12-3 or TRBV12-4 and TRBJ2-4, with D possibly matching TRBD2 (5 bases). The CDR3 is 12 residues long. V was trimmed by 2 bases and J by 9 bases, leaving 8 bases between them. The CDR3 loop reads CASSLPEGIQYF. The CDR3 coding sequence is TGTGCCAGCAGTTTACCTGAGGGCATTCAGTACTTC.

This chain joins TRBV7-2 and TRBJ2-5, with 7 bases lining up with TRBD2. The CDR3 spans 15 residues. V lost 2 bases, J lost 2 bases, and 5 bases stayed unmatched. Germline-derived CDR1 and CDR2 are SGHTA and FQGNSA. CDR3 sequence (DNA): TGTGCCAGCAGCTTAAGTGGACTAGTTCAAGAGACCCAGTACTTC. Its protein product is CASSLSGLVQETQYF.

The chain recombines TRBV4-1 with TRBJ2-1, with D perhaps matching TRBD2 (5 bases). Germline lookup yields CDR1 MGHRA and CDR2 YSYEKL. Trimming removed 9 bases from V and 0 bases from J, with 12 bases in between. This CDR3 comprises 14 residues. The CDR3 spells CASSVESSYNEQFF. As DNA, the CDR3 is TGCGCCAGTAGCGTGGAGAGCTCCTACAATGAGCAGTTCTTC.

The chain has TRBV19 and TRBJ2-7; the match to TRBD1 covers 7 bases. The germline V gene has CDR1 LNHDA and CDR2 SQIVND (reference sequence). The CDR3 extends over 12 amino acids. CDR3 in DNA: TGTGCCAGTAGTATCGGACCGGGACAGCTAATGGTC. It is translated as CASSIGPGQLMV.

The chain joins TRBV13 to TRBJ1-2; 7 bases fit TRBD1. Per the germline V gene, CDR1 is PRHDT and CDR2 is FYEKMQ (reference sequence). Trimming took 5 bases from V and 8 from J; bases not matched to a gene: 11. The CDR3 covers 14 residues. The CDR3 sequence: CASSPQGQRRGYTF. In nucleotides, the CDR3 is TGTGCCAGCAGCCCTCAGGGACAGCGGAGGGGCTACACCTTC.

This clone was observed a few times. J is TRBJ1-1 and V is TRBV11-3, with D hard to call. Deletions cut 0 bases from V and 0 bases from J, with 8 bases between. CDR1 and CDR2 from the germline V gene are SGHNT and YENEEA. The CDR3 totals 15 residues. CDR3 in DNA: TGTGCCAGCAGCTTAGATTTACAGTTGAACACTGAAGCTTTCTTT. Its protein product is CASSLDLQLNTEAFF.

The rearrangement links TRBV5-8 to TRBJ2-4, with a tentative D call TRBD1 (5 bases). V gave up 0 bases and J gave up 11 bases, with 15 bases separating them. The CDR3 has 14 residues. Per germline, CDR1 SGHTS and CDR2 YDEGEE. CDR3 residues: CASSLEGFLGVQYF. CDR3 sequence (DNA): TGTGCCAGCAGCTTGGAAGGGTTCCTAGGGGTTCAGTACTTC.

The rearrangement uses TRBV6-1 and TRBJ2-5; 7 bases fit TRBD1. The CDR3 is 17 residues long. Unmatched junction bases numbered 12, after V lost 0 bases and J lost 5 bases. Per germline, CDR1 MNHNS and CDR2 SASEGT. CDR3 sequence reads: CASSEARYRGFSETQYF. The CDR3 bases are TGTGCCAGCAGTGAAGCTCGGTACAGGGGTTTTTCGGAGACCCAGTACTTC.